Presented here are 32 T cell receptor beta chains from one specimen sequenced in a study of neurological immune-mediated disorders. One entry per CDR3 protein, called by TCRdb with MiXCR from the 5' RACE reads. There are about 120,000 distinct CDR3 sequences in the sample; 3% to 3.5% occur only once, and over 1% lies in the top ten. The specimen was PBMCs. These receptors all stem from a woman between 25 and 40 years old with multiple sclerosis.

This clonotype was recorded many times. This chain uses TRBV20-1 with TRBJ2-7; possibly TRBD1 for D (5 bases). This CDR3 is 15 amino acids long. CDR1 DFQATT and CDR2 SNEGSKA come from the germline V gene (reference sequence). V lost 2 bases and J 0 bases, leaving 14 bases between the germline ends. In nucleotides, the CDR3 is TGCAGTGCTAGACCAACAGGCAGGAACTCCTACGAGCAGTACTTC. This gives the protein CSARPTGRNSYEQYF.

This clonotype was counted at least ten times. This rearrangement joins TRBV7-2 to TRBJ1-1; D call uncertain. This CDR3 comprises 13 residues. Trimming took 4 bases from V and 6 from J, leaving 12 bases between them. Germline assignment: CDR1 SGHTA and CDR2 FQGNSA. This CDR3 is CASSSDPVSEAFF. CDR3 in DNA: TGTGCCAGCAGCTCGGACCCCGTATCTGAAGCTTTCTTT.

This clonotype was counted at least ten times. The gene calls are TRBV7-6 and TRBJ2-6; D is undetermined. The CDR3 spans 13 residues. Germline V gene lookup returns CDR1 SGHVS and CDR2 FNYEAQ. V was cut by 7 bases and J by 2 bases, with 6 bases left in between. The CDR3 is CASKFPGANVLTF. CDR3 DNA: TGTGCCAGCAAGTTTCCTGGGGCCAACGTCCTGACTTTC.

This clonotype occurred many times. The chain links TRBV5-1 to TRBJ2-3, with TRBD2 identical over 15 bases. The CDR3 length is 18 residues. The V gene end was trimmed by 5 bases and the J gene end by 4 bases; junction bases not matched to a gene: 11. The germline gives CDR1 SGHRS, CDR2 YFSETQ. The CDR3 DNA reads as TGCGCCAGCAGGCTCCGGACTAGCGGGGGGGCGCAGGCAGATACGCAGTATTTT. Translated: CASRLRTSGGAQADTQYF.

This clonotype was seen ten or more times. The chain employs TRBV29-1 and TRBJ2-1; D is perhaps TRBD1 (6 bases). CDR1 SQVTM and CDR2 ANQGSEA come from the germline V gene. Trimming took off 4 bases at V and 12 bases at J, with 10 bases between the two ends. There are 10 residues in the CDR3. The CDR3 region has the DNA TGCAGCGTTGCGGACAGCGCGCAGTTCTTC. It yields the protein CSVADSAQFF.

The sample holds many counts of this clonotype. The rearrangement uses TRBV4-3 and TRBJ2-7; TRBD2 agrees at 9 bases. Losses at the gene ends were 0 bases for V and 0 bases for J; bases not matched to a gene: 3. Germline lookup yields CDR1 LGHNA and CDR2 YSLEER. This CDR3 is 16 amino acids long. The CDR3 is CASSQDSGGFSYEQYF. In DNA form, the CDR3 reads TGCGCCAGCAGCCAAGACAGCGGGGGGTTCTCCTACGAGCAGTACTTC.

The sample holds many counts of this clonotype. The rearrangement uses TRBV12-5 and TRBJ2-1, with 8 positions matching TRBD2. The CDR3 has 15 residues. CDR1 is LGHNT and CDR2 is FRNRAP in the germline V gene. Trimming removed 7 bases from V and 2 bases from J; junction bases left unmatched: 7. As DNA, the CDR3 is TGTGCTAGTGCGGTGCGGGAGGCAACCTACAATGAGCAGTTCTTC. It encodes CASAVREATYNEQFF. Full variable domain (remainder filled in from reference TRBV12-5 and TRBJ2-1): DARVTQTPRHKVTEMGQEVTMRCQPILGHNTVFWYRQTMMQGLELLAYFRNRAPLDDSGMPKDRFSAEMPDATLATLKIQPSEPRDSAVYFCASAVREATYNEQFFGPGTRLTVL.

The chain links TRBV5-6 to TRBJ2-2; D is uncertain. This CDR3 region has 15 residues. V was clipped by 1 base and J by 3 bases, with 10 bases between them. CDR1 and CDR2 (germline): SGHDT, YYEEEE. This chain's CDR3 is CASSLRWVDTGELFF. The CDR3 nucleotides are TGTGCCAGCAGCTTGAGATGGGTAGACACCGGGGAGCTGTTTTTT.

This clonotype appeared many times. V and J are TRBV7-9 and TRBJ2-1; TRBD2 matches at 8 bases. The CDR3 runs to 15 residues. Germline V lookup: CDR1 SEHNR, CDR2 FQNEAQ (reference sequence). Unmatched junction bases numbered 6, after V lost 2 bases and J lost 6 bases. CDR3 amino acids: CASSLLREGLNEQFF. The DNA of the CDR3 is TGTGCCAGCAGCTTACTCCGGGAGGGCCTCAATGAGCAGTTCTTC.

This clonotype was detected many times. The chain is built from TRBV5-1 and TRBJ2-1; D is unresolved. Germline values: CDR1 SGHRS, CDR2 YFSETQ. V shed 2 bases and J shed 7 bases, with 7 bases lying between them. CDR3 length: 12 residues. The chain's CDR3 is CASSFQGNEQFF. CDR3 bases: TGCGCCAGCAGCTTCCAAGGGAATGAGCAGTTCTTC.

The sample holds many counts of this clonotype. This sequence joins TRBV12-3 or TRBV12-4 and TRBJ1-1; 11 nucleotides match TRBD1. The trim removed 4 bases at V and 5 bases at J, leaving 12 bases unmatched. The CDR3 length is 17 residues. The CDR3, as DNA: TGTGCCAGCAGTTCCCCCGGACAGGGGGCTTCGGGGACTGAAGCTTTCTTT. It specifies CASSSPGQGASGTEAFF.

This clonotype was recorded many times. J is TRBJ1-1 and V is TRBV20-1, with TRBD1 matching 8 bases. This CDR3 contains 16 residues. V lost 0 bases and J lost 4; bases outside the gene matches: 10. Germline values: CDR1 DFQATT, CDR2 SNEGSKA (reference sequence). Here the CDR3 reads CSARDWTGLSGTEAFF. In nucleotides, the CDR3 is TGCAGTGCTAGAGACTGGACAGGGCTTTCTGGCACTGAAGCTTTCTTT.

This clonotype has at least ten counts. The chain combines TRBV7-9 with TRBJ2-5; no reliable D call. Trimming pared 1 base from V and 3 bases from J, leaving 6 bases between. In germline, CDR1 is SEHNR, CDR2 FQNEAQ (reference sequence). The CDR3 sequence is 13 residues long. The CDR3: CASSLGEEETQYF. The CDR3 nucleotides read TGTGCCAGCAGCTTAGGAGAGGAAGAGACCCAGTACTTC.

This clonotype has at least ten counts. The chain uses TRBV14 and TRBJ2-4; TRBD2 aligns across 8 bases. V gave up 4 bases and J gave up 8 bases; unmatched junction bases: 4. This CDR3 comprises 13 residues. The germline V gene has CDR1 SGHDN and CDR2 FVKESK. The chain's CDR3 is CASSPGGADIQYF. CDR3 DNA sequence: TGTGCCAGCAGCCCCGGGGGGGCCGACATTCAGTACTTC.

This clonotype was seen ten or more times. The chain joins TRBV20-1 to TRBJ2-5, with 7 bases matching TRBD2. V shed 3 bases, J shed 5 bases, and the junction held 6 bases outside the gene matches. The CDR3 has 13 amino acids. Germline-derived CDR1 and CDR2 are DFQATT and SNEGSKA (reference sequence). CDR3 bases: TGCAGTGCTAGGTTCAGCGGGACGGAGACCCAGTACTTC. Translating gives CSARFSGTETQYF.

With regard to this clonotype: This may be a read error: a much more frequent sequence differs by one nucleotide. A read error is likely, as this CDR3 ends without the conserved phenylalanine or tryptophan. The genes are TRBV29-1 and TRBJ2-5; D unclear. The germline V and J ends were trimmed by 4 bases and 1 base, with 7 bases remaining between them. From germline, CDR1 is SQVTM and CDR2 ANQGSEA. CDR3 size: 12 residues. The CDR3, as DNA: TGCAGCGTTGGTGGCACCCAAGAGACCCAGTACTGC. It yields the protein CSVGGTQETQYC.

This clonotype was detected ten times or more. The V call is TRBV5-1, the J call TRBJ1-2; the match to TRBD1 covers 9 bases. From germline, CDR1 is SGHRS and CDR2 YFSETQ. There are 15 residues in the CDR3. J lost 9 bases, V lost 4 bases, and 13 bases had no gene match. The CDR3 is CASSPAQTGGVSYTF. The CDR3 nucleotides read TGCGCCAGCAGCCCGGCTCAGACAGGGGGGGTGAGCTACACCTTC.

Many counts were recorded for this clonotype. The chain joins TRBV12-3 or TRBV12-4 to TRBJ1-2; 7 bases are a match to TRBD1. The CDR3 is made up of 13 amino acids. With 6 bases clipped from V and 3 bases from J, the junction kept 4 bases outside the gene matches. In DNA, the CDR3 is TGTGCCAGCAGGTACAGGGGTGACTATGGCTACACCTTC. Translating it yields CASRYRGDYGYTF.

Ten or more counts support this clonotype. This chain links TRBV12-3 or TRBV12-4 with TRBJ2-7; 7 bases align to TRBD1. The length of the CDR3 is 17 residues. V shed 5 bases, J shed 2 bases, and the junction held 15 bases outside the gene matches. The CDR3 nucleotides are TGTGCCAGCAGTGGGTGGGACAGCCCCCGCGGCACCTACGAGCAGTACTTC. As protein: CASSGWDSPRGTYEQYF.

This clonotype came up many times. This chain connects TRBV27 to TRBJ1-1; 7 bases map to TRBD1. The CDR3 runs to 15 residues. Germline trimming cut 4 bases from V and 6 bases from J; bases unmatched to any gene: 11. The germline V gene encodes CDR1 MNHEY and CDR2 SMNVEV (reference sequence). CDR3 bases: TGTGCCAGCAGTTGGACAGGTGTCTTTTTTTCTGAAGCTTTCTTT. Encoded protein: CASSWTGVFFSEAFF.

This clonotype was picked up many times. V usage is TRBV12-3 or TRBV12-4 and J usage is TRBJ1-2, with D tentatively TRBD1 (5 bases). This CDR3 spans 16 amino acids. Deletions cut 1 base from V and 8 bases from J, with 20 bases between. This CDR3 is CASSLDMGKAGTGYTF. The DNA for the CDR3 is TGTGCCAGCAGTTTAGATATGGGGAAGGCAGGGACCGGCTACACCTTC.

In this sample, this clonotype turned up many times. CDR3 sequence: CASSSRRNYGYTF. The CDR3, as DNA: TGTGCCAGCAGCTCCCGTAGAAACTATGGCTACACCTTC. This chain joins TRBV7-2 and TRBJ1-2; no clear D. Trimming shortened V by 4 bases and J by 2 bases, and 8 bases separated the two germline ends. From germline, CDR1 is SGHTA and CDR2 FQGNSA. The CDR3 consists of 13 residues.

This clonotype was seen many times. The CDR3 nucleotides are TGTGCCAGCAGCTTAGGGGGGGACATATATGGCTACACCTTC. It encodes CASSLGGDIYGYTF. The J gene is TRBJ1-2, the V gene TRBV11-2, with a tentative D call TRBD1 (6 bases). In germline, CDR1 is SGHAT, CDR2 FQNNGV. The CDR3 is made up of 14 amino acids. The ends were cut back, 1 base at V and 5 bases at J, with 11 bases in the middle.

This clonotype was picked up many times. The genes are TRBV7-8 and TRBJ2-7; TRBD2 agrees at 13 bases. In germline, CDR1 is SGHVS, CDR2 FQNEAQ. The CDR3 sequence is 17 residues long. Trimming at V came to 4 bases and at J to 5 bases, leaving 11 bases not matched to a gene. CDR3 amino acids: CASSSGLAGATVHEQYF. CDR3 sequence (DNA): TGTGCCAGCAGCTCCGGACTAGCGGGAGCAACGGTACACGAGCAGTACTTC.

This clonotype has ten or more counts. The rearrangement joins TRBV5-1 to TRBJ1-1, with TRBD1 identical over 7 bases. The CDR3 contains 14 residues. The V gene's germline CDR1 is SGHRS and CDR2 YFSETQ. After removal of 5 bases from V and 1 base from J, the junction contained 5 bases not matched to a gene. For the CDR3, the DNA is TGCGCCAGCAGTACTGACAGGGCGAACACTGAAGCTTTCTTT. It specifies CASSTDRANTEAFF.

This clonotype was found many times. V is TRBV29-1 and J is TRBJ1-1; TRBD1 agrees at 11 bases. Germline CDR1 reads SQVTM; CDR2 reads ANQGSEA. J was trimmed by 0 bases and V by 6 bases; bases with no gene match: 6. The CDR3 contains 15 residues. This chain's CDR3 is CSVRDRGILNTEAFF. Here the CDR3 DNA reads TGCAGCGTCCGGGACAGGGGGATTTTGAACACTGAAGCTTTCTTT.

Ten or more counts support this clonotype. The chain combines TRBV6-5 with TRBJ2-7; D is tentatively TRBD1 or TRBD2 (5 bases each). Deletions cut 4 bases from V and 7 bases from J, with 11 bases between. This CDR3 has 12 amino acids. Looked up from germline, CDR1 is MNHEY and CDR2 is SVGAGI. In DNA form, the CDR3 reads TGTGCCAGCAGTTCGGCAGGGAGAGAGCAGTACTTC. The encoded protein is CASSSAGREQYF.

This clonotype showed up many times. This rearrangement joins TRBV12-3 or TRBV12-4 to TRBJ2-7; TRBD1 matches at 8 bases. The CDR3 contains 15 residues. V was pared by 4 bases and J by 4 bases, with 9 bases of the junction left unmatched. Here the CDR3 reads CASSYLDRGPYEQYF. The DNA for the CDR3 is TGTGCCAGCAGTTATTTAGACAGGGGCCCATACGAGCAGTACTTC.

This clonotype has at least ten counts. J is TRBJ1-2 and V is TRBV5-1; D possibly corresponds to TRBD1 (5 bases). Trimming removed 4 bases at V and 8 bases at J, with 18 bases between. The CDR3 spans 14 residues. Germline V CDR1 and CDR2: SGHRS, YFSETQ. The DNA for the CDR3 is TGCGCCAGCAGCCCTAGGGGAGGCCCCGGAGGCTACACCTTC. It specifies CASSPRGGPGGYTF.

This clonotype has a count of ten or more. J is TRBJ2-3 and V is TRBV6-6; D gene ambiguous. Germline V gene lookup returns CDR1 MNHNY and CDR2 SVGAGI (reference sequence). The V and J ends lost 6 bases and 1 base respectively, with 8 bases between them. CDR3 length: 13 amino acids. The CDR3 bases are TGTGCCAGCAGCCCTCCCCGCACAGATACGCAGTATTTT. Translating gives CASSPPRTDTQYF.

This clonotype appeared many times. This rearrangement joins TRBV5-1 to TRBJ2-7, with 10 nucleotides matching TRBD1. The germline V gene encodes CDR1 SGHRS and CDR2 YFSETQ. The length of the CDR3 is 14 residues. Trimming removed 4 bases from V and 5 bases from J; junction bases left unmatched: 6. Written as DNA, the CDR3 is TGCGCCAGCAGCCTGACAGGGGGCCTCAACGAGCAGTACTTC. Encoded protein: CASSLTGGLNEQYF.

This clonotype was seen many times. The chain has TRBV7-6 and TRBJ2-5, with D possibly TRBD2 on 6 matching bases. The CDR3 has 14 residues. CDR1 and CDR2 from the germline V gene are SGHVS and FNYEAQ. The V end lost 1 base, the J end lost 5 bases, and 11 bases lay between the germline ends. The CDR3 loop is CASSLDPAGETQYF. The CDR3 DNA sequence: TGTGCCAGCAGCTTAGATCCGGCGGGGGAGACCCAGTACTTC. Full variable domain (remainder filled in from reference TRBV7-6 and TRBJ2-5): GAGVSQSPRYKVTKRGQDVALRCDPISGHVSLYWYRQALGQGPEFLTYFNYEAQQDKSGLPNDRFSAERPEGSISTLTIQRTEQRDSAMYRCASSLDPAGETQYFGPGTRLLVL.